A single sample gave rise to the 9 T cell receptor beta chains below, sequenced in a study of glioma-infiltrating T cells. Using RNA template, CDR3s of TCR alpha and beta were amplified with iRepertoire arm-PCR. TCRdb ran MiXCR on the multiplex PCR reads and lists one entry per CDR3 protein. Of around 90,000 distinct CDR3 sequences in the sample, approximately 39% were seen once. The sequencing sample was made of glioma tissue, nonneoplastic brain tissue, or PBMCs (not recorded which). The receptors stem from a human donor with low-grade glioma or glioblastoma, undergoing nonglioma brain surgery, or in good health (not recorded which).

Turning to this clonotype: It may be a read error: a sequence one base away is much more abundant. The chain combines TRBV11-2 with TRBJ1-4, with a possible D match to TRBD1 (5 bases). Germline loops: CDR1 SGHAT, CDR2 FQNNGV. The CDR3 loop spans 15 amino acids. The CDR3 DNA reads TGTGCCAGCAGCTTACAGGGAGGTTTGGGTGAAAAACTGGTTTTT. Translating it yields CASSLQGGLGEKLVF.

Concerning this clonotype itself: Germline is not matched at one junction end, which may reflect a read error. The rearrangement uses TRBV20-1 and TRBJ2-3, with 9 nucleotides matching TRBD1. Germline V CDR1 and CDR2: DFQATT, SNEGSKA (reference sequence). CDR3 length: 15 residues. The CDR3 DNA reads TGCATTGCAGTTAGGACAGGGGCCTCTTCAGATACGCAGTATTTC. Residues: CIAVRTGASSDTQYF.

This clonotype occurred many times. The chain uses TRBV14 and TRBJ2-7, with 9 bases fitting TRBD2. The germline V gene encodes CDR1 SGHDN and CDR2 FVKESK. The CDR3 is 15 amino acids. V dropped 4 bases and J dropped 1; count of bases not matched to a gene: 5. CDR3 DNA sequence: TGTGCCAGCAGCCGGTATCTAGCGGGGTCCTACGAGCAGTACTTC. It translates to CASSRYLAGSYEQYF.

About this clonotype: Here the CDR3 omits its conserved ending phenylalanine or tryptophan, so a read error is the likely source. J is TRBJ2-1 and V is TRBV15, with D maybe TRBD1 (5 bases). With 7 bases removed from V and 5 bases from J, the gap between germline ends came to 15 bases. The CDR3 runs 14 residues. The germline gives CDR1 LNHNV, CDR2 YYDKDF (reference sequence). For the CDR3, the DNA is TGTGCCACCATCAGGACACCAGAGAACAATGAGCAGTTCCTC. Its translation: CATIRTPENNEQFL.

This clonotype showed up many times. J is TRBJ2-3 and V is TRBV6-1; 8 nucleotides line up with TRBD2. The CDR3 runs 15 residues. Germline V gives CDR1 MNHNS, CDR2 SASEGT. Trimming at V came to 6 bases and at J to 0 bases, leaving 5 bases not matched to a gene. This CDR3 is CASRRASGSTDTQYF. The CDR3 bases are TGTGCCAGCAGACGTGCTAGCGGGAGCACAGATACGCAGTATTTT.

This clonotype was observed a single time. A much more abundant neighbour one base away suggests this may be a read error. V is TRBV9 and J is TRBJ2-3; D might be TRBD1 (6 bases). Germline CDR1 and CDR2: SGDLS and YYNGEE. The CDR3 covers 14 residues. The CDR3 nucleotides are TGTGCCAGCAGACATAAAGGGGAGACAGGTACGCAGTATTTT. Its translation is CASRHKGETGTQYF.

This clonotype was recorded at least ten times. The CDR3 coding sequence is TGTGCCACCAGCCGACAGGGGAATCAGCCCCAGCATTTT. It encodes CATSRQGNQPQHF. The chain has TRBV24-1 and TRBJ1-5; TRBD1 matches 8 bases. CDR3 length: 13 residues. V shed 7 bases and J 4 bases; nucleotides not matched to a gene: 2. Germline V gene sequence: CDR1 KGHDR, CDR2 SFDVKD.

Points on this clonotype: One base away lies a much larger clone, so this may be a sequencing read error. This chain connects TRBV29-1 to TRBJ1-1; D gene uncertain. CDR1 and CDR2 from the germline V gene are SQVTM and ANQGSEA. This CDR3 region has 15 residues. CDR3 nucleotide sequence: TGCAGCGCCGCCCGATCGGGAGTAACGAACACTGGAGCTTTCTTT. Translation gives CSAARSGVTNTGAFF.

This clonotype has just a few counts. Given a much more abundant clone one base away, this may be a read error. The rearrangement links TRBV18 to TRBJ2-5; 13 bases map to TRBD2. There are 14 residues in the CDR3. Trimming cost V 5 bases and J 11 bases; bases outside gene matches: 8. Germline CDR1 is KGHSH and CDR2 is LQKENI. This chain's CDR3 is CASSGTSGVDEQYF. The CDR3 region has the DNA TGTGCCAGCTCAGGGACTAGCGGGGTCGATGAGCAGTACTTC.